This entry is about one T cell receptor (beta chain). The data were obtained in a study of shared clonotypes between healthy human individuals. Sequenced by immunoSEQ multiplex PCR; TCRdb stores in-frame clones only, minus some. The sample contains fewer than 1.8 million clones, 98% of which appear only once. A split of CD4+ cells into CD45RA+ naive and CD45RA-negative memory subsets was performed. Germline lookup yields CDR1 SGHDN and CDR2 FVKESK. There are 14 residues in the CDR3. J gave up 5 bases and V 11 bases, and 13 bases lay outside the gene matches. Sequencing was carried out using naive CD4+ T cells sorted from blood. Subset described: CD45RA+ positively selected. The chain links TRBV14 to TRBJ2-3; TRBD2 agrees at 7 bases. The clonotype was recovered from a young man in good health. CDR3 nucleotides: TGTGCCGTAGTACGCGGGAGTGAGTTAGATACGCAGTATTTT. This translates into CAVVRGSELDTQYF.